Listed here are 15 T cell receptor beta chains from one sample, sequenced in a study of control samples from healthy donors and cancer patients. Profiling relied on immunoSEQ multiplex PCR, and the TCRdb table lists in-frame clones only, not all of them. The data show roughly 120,000 clones, approximately 90% seen once. The sample consisted of blood. Receptors were obtained from a human donor in good health. The donor label of this sample is uncertain.

V usage is TRBV7-7 and J usage is TRBJ1-4, with D tentatively TRBD1 (6 bases). Germline V gene data show CDR1 as SSHAT and CDR2 as FNYEAQ (reference sequence). This CDR3 spans 15 amino acids. Trimming took off 5 bases at V and 7 bases at J, with 17 bases between the two ends. The CDR3 is CASSRQQGRGEKLFF. CDR3 in DNA: TGTGCCAGCAGCCGTCAACAGGGCCGGGGTGAAAAACTGTTTTTT.

The chain uses TRBV19 and TRBJ1-1; D might be TRBD1 (6 bases). Germline CDR1 reads LNHDA; CDR2 reads SQIVND (reference sequence). The CDR3 is made up of 14 amino acids. V lost 2 bases, J lost 3 bases, and 10 bases lay in between. The CDR3 is CASSIQGFDTEAFF. CDR3 DNA sequence: TGTGCCAGTAGTATACAGGGGTTTGACACTGAAGCTTTCTTT.

V usage is TRBV6-5 and J usage is TRBJ1-2; D unclear. Germline V gene data show CDR1 as MNHEY and CDR2 as SVGAGI. V lost 8 bases to trimming and J lost 7 bases, with 8 bases between them. The CDR3 length is 10 residues. The CDR3 is CASWLAGYTF. CDR3 DNA sequence: TGTGCCAGCTGGTTGGCTGGCTACACCTTC.

The chain has TRBV18 and TRBJ1-2, with TRBD1 identical over 7 bases. CDR1 is KGHSH, CDR2 LQKENI, per germline. V was pared by 3 bases and J by 3 bases, with 10 bases of the junction left unmatched. The length of the CDR3 is 16 residues. CDR3 coding DNA: TGTGCCAGCTCACCCCCTCCAGGGACAGCCTACTATGGCTACACCTTC. This sequence encodes CASSPPPGTAYYGYTF.

A note on this clone: Other nucleotide sequences from this sample produce the same CDR3. The chain recombines TRBV2 with TRBJ1-1; D unresolved. V was cut by 2 bases and J by 1 base, with 5 bases left in between. This CDR3 has 13 residues. Per germline, CDR1 SNHLY and CDR2 FYNNEI. The CDR3 sequence: CASSELENTEAFF. The CDR3 DNA follows: TGTGCCAGCAGTGAACTAGAGAACACTGAAGCTTTCTTT.

The chain uses TRBV5-1 and TRBJ2-2; 14 nucleotides match TRBD2. J lost 6 bases, V lost 4 bases, and 2 bases had no gene match. The CDR3 runs 15 residues. Germline CDR1 reads SGHRS; CDR2 reads YFSETQ. CDR3 sequence reads: CASSVTSGGAGELFF. The CDR3 DNA is TGCGCCAGCAGCGTGACTAGCGGGGGGGCCGGGGAGCTGTTTTTT.

This CDR3 reads CASSPSASLELAEAFF. DNA for the CDR3: TGTGCCAGCTCACCAAGTGCCAGTCTAGAGCTAGCTGAAGCTTTCTTT. The genes are TRBV18 and TRBJ1-1; D is unresolved. The CDR3 runs 16 residues. V was cut by 2 bases and J by 6 bases, with 19 bases left in between. Germline lookup yields CDR1 KGHSH and CDR2 LQKENI.

The chain carries TRBV3-1 (or the pseudogene TRBV3-2) and TRBJ2-2, with D hard to call. The V gene's germline CDR1 is LGHDT and CDR2 YNNKEL (reference sequence). This CDR3 has 14 residues. V lost 2 bases, J lost 6 bases, and 10 bases lay in between. The CDR3 region has the DNA TGTGCCAGCAGCCAATCTTTCCAGGCCGGGGAGCTGTTTTTT. This gives the protein CASSQSFQAGELFF.

V usage is TRBV24-1 and J usage is TRBJ2-2; 8 positions agree with TRBD1. The germline gives CDR1 KGHDR, CDR2 SFDVKD. The CDR3 loop spans 16 amino acids. V gave up 3 bases and J gave up 5 bases; unmatched junction bases: 7. CDR3 protein: CATSDTTGGRTGELFF. CDR3 DNA: TGTGCCACCAGTGATACAACAGGGGGACGGACCGGGGAGCTGTTTTTT.

The chain joins TRBV16 to TRBJ1-6; D ambiguous. The V and J ends lost 1 base and 9 bases respectively, with 10 bases between them. This CDR3 is built from 14 residues. Germline-derived CDR1 and CDR2 are KGHSY and FQNENV. CDR3 DNA: TGTGCCAGCAGCCAATGGACGCCGGGTTCACCCCTCCACTTT. It translates to CASSQWTPGSPLHF.

The chain employs TRBV5-1 and TRBJ1-4; the match to TRBD1 covers 7 bases. The CDR3 has 16 amino acids. With V trimmed by 5 bases and J by 5 bases, 12 bases remained unmatched. The germline gives CDR1 SGHRS, CDR2 YFSETQ. DNA of the CDR3: TGCGCCAGCAGGCCTGGACAGGTGAAAATAAATGAAAAACTGTTTTTT. The encoded protein is CASRPGQVKINEKLFF.

CDR3 protein: CASSSISQLETQYF. CDR3 in DNA: TGTGCCAGCAGCTCCATTTCACAGCTAGAGACCCAGTACTTC. The chain recombines TRBV14 with TRBJ2-5; D is ambiguous. Germline lookup yields CDR1 SGHDN and CDR2 FVKESK. The CDR3 has 14 amino acids. Trimming pared 5 bases from V and 4 bases from J, leaving 14 bases between.

V usage is TRBV7-8 and J usage is TRBJ1-3; D remains ambiguous. V dropped 4 bases and J dropped 4 bases, with 8 bases sitting between them. CDR3 length equals 13 residues. Germline V gene lookup returns CDR1 SGHVS and CDR2 FQNEAQ. CDR3 bases: TGTGCCAGCAGCTCTCCGACAGGAAACACCATATATTTT. Protein sequence: CASSSPTGNTIYF. Filled out from reference TRBV7-8 and TRBJ1-3, the complete variable domain reads GAGVSQSPRYKVAKRGQDVALRCDPISGHVSLFWYQQALGQGPEFLTYFQNEAQLDKSGLPSDRFFAERPEGSVSTLKIQRTQQEDSAVYLCASSSPTGNTIYFGEGSWLTVV.

The chain has TRBV5-4 and TRBJ2-5, with D unresolved. Per germline, CDR1 SGHNT and CDR2 YYREEE (reference sequence). The CDR3 contains 13 residues. The V end lost 0 bases, the J end lost 6 bases, and 9 bases lay between the germline ends. Here the CDR3 reads CASSLAGGKTQYF. CDR3 coding DNA: TGTGCCAGCAGCTTGGCTGGTGGGAAGACCCAGTACTTC.

This clone was picked up one time. The CDR3 region has the DNA TGTGCCAGCAGCCTGTCAACTCCATATAATTCACCCCTCCACTTT. Amino acid sequence: CASSLSTPYNSPLHF. The chain couples TRBV5-5 to TRBJ1-6; D gene unclear. CDR1 is SGHKS, CDR2 YYEKEE, per germline (reference sequence). V lost 4 bases and J 4 bases, leaving 12 bases between the germline ends. The CDR3 is 15 amino acids.